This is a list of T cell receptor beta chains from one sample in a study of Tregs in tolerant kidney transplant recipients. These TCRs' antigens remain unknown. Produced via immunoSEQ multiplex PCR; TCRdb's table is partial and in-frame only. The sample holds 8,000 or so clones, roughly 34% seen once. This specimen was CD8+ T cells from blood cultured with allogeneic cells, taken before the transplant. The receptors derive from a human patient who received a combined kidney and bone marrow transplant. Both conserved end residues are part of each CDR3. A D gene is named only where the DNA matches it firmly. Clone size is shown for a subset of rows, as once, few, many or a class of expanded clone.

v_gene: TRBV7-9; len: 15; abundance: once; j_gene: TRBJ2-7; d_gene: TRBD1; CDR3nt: TGTGCCAGCAGTCCCGACAGGGGCCCTACCTACGAGCAGTACTTC; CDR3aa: CASSPDRGPTYEQYF
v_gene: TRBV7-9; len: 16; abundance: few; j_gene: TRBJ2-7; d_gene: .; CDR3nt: TGTGCCAGCAGCTGGGGGGAGGTGGGAGACGGGTACGAGCAGTACTTC; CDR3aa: CASSWGEVGDGYEQYF
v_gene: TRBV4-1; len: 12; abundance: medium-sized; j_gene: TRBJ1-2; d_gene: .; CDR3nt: TGCGCCAGCAGCCCCGGCGGATATGGCTACACCTTC; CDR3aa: CASSPGGYGYTF
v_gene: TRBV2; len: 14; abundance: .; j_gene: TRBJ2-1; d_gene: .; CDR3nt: TGTGCCAGCCTGAAGGGGGGGGTGGACAATGAGCAGTTCTTC; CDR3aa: CASLKGGVDNEQFF
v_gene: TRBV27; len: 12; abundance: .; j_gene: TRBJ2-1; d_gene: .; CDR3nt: TGTGCCAGCAGTTGGGGGGAAACTGAGCAGTTCTTC; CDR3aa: CASSWGETEQFF
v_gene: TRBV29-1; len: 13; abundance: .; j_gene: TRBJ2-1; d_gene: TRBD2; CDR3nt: TGCAGCGTCGGGACTAGCGGCGACAATGAGCAGTTCTTC; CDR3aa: CSVGTSGDNEQFF
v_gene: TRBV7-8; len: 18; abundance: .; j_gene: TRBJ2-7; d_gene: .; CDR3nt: TGTGCCAGCAGTTTGCAAAACTTACCAGGGTATTTAGGTTACGAGCAGTACTTC; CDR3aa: CASSLQNLPGYLGYEQYF
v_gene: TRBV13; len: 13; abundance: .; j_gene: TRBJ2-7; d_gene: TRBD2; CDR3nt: TGTGCCAGCAGGGGGACTAGCAGCTACGAGCAGTACTTC; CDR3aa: CASRGTSSYEQYF
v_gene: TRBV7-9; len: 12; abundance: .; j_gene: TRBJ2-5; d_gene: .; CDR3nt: TGTGCCAGCAGCTCGGGGGAGGAGACCCAGTACTTC; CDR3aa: CASSSGEETQYF
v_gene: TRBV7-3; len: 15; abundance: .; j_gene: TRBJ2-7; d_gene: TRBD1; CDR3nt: TGTGCCAGCAGCCCCCTTGGGACAGGGGTATACGAGCAGTACTTC; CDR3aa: CASSPLGTGVYEQYF
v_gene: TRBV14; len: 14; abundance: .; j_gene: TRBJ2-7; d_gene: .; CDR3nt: TGTGCCAGCAGCCCACATTCGACAGGCTACGAGCAGTACTTC; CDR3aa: CASSPHSTGYEQYF
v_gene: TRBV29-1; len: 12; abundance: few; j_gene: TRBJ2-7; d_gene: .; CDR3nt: TGCAGCGTTCTGGACTCCTCCTACGAGCAGTACTTC; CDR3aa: CSVLDSSYEQYF
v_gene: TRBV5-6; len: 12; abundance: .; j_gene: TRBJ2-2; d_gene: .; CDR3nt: TGTGCCAGCGCGCCATTGACCGGGGAGCTGTTTTTT; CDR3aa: CASAPLTGELFF
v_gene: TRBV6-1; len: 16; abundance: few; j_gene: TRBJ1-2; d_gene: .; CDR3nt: TGTGCCATCAGTGAGTCGGAGGGACGGTCGGCCTATGGCTACACCTTC; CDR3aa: CAISESEGRSAYGYTF
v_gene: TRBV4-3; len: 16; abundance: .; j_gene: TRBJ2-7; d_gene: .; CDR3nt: TGCGCCAGCAGCCCCGTGTGGGGGTCAGCGGGCCTCGAGCAGTACTTC; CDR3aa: CASSPVWGSAGLEQYF
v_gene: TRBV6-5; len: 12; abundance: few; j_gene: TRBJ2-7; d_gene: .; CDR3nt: TGTGCCAGCAAACGGGAGCGGTACGAGCAGTACTTC; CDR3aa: CASKRERYEQYF
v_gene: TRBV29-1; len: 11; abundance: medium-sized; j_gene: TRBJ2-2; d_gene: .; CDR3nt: TGCAGCGTCCTACAGGGACCGGAGCTGTTTTTT; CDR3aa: CSVLQGPELFF
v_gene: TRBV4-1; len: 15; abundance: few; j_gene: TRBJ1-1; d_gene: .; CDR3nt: TGTGCCAGCAGCCAAGAGTTCAGGGCAGGCACTGAAGCTTTCTTT; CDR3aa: CASSQEFRAGTEAFF
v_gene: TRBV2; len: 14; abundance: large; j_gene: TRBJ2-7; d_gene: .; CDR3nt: TGTGCCAGCAGCGCATTGGTGGGAGGCTACGAGCAGTACTTC; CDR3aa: CASSALVGGYEQYF
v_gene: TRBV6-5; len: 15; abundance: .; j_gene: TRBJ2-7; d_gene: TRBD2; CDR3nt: TGTGCCAGCACCCGACTAGCGGGAGATATACACGAGCAGTACTTC; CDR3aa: CASTRLAGDIHEQYF
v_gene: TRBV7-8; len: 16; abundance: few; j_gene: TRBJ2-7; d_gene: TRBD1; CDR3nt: TGTGCCAGCAGCCCGGGGTTTGGACAGGCAACGTACGAGCAGTACTTC; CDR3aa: CASSPGFGQATYEQYF
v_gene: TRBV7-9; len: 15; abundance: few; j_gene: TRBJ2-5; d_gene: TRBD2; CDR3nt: TGTGCCAGCAGCCACAGACTAGCGACTCAAGAGACCCAGTACTTC; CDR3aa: CASSHRLATQETQYF
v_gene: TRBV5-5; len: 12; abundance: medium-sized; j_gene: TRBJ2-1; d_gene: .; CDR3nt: TGTGCCAGCAGCTTGGAGAGGGAGGAGCAGTTCTTC; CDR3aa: CASSLEREEQFF
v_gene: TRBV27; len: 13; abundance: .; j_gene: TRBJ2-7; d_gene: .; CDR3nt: TGTGCCAGCAGACATTCCGTCGGGGGCGAGCAGTACTTC; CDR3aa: CASRHSVGGEQYF
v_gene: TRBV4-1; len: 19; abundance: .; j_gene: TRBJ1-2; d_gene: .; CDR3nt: TGCGCCAGCAGCCACCCCTTCGGATCAGGGGCTGCTGAGATTTATGGCTACACCTTC; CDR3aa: CASSHPFGSGAAEIYGYTF
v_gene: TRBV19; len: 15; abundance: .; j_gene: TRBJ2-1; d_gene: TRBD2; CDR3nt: TGTGCCAGTACCCCCGGGACTAGCCTCTACAATGAGCAGTTCTTC; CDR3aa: CASTPGTSLYNEQFF
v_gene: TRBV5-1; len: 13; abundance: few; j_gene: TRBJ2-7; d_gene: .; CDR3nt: TGCGCCAGCAGTAACTTATTCGGGGACGAGCAGTACTTC; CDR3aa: CASSNLFGDEQYF
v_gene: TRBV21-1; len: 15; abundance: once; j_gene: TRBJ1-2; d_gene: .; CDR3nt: TGTGCCAGCAGCCCGCCCAGGGGGGTCCCCTATGGCTACACCTTC; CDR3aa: CASSPPRGVPYGYTF
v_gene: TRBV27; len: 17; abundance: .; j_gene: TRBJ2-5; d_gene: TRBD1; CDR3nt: TGTGCCAGCAGCCCCCTTGCGGCAGGGGGTGGGCAAGAGACCCAGTACTTC; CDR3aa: CASSPLAAGGGQETQYF
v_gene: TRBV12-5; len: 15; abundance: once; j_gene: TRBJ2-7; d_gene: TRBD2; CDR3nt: TGTGCTAGTGGCAAGCTTTGGACTAGCGGGGACGAGCAGTACTTC; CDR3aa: CASGKLWTSGDEQYF
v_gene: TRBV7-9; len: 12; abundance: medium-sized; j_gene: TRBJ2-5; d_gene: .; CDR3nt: TGTGCCAGCAGCTCAATCCAAGAGACCCAGTACTTC; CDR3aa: CASSSIQETQYF
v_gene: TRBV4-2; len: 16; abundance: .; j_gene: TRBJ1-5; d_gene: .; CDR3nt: TGTGCCAGCAGCCAAGATCCAGGCCTTAGCAATCAGCCCCAGCATTTT; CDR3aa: CASSQDPGLSNQPQHF
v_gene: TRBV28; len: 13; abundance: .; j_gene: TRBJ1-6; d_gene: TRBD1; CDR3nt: TGTGCCAGTAGGACAGGGTTTAATTCACCCCTCCACTTT; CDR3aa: CASRTGFNSPLHF
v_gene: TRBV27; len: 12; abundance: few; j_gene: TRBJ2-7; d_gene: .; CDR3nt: TGTGCCAGCAGTTTACAGGCGTACGAGCAGTACTTC; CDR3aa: CASSLQAYEQYF
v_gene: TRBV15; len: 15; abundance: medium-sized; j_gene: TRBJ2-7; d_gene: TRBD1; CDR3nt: TGTGCCACCAGCAGAACTCGACAGGGGCCCTACGAGCAGTACTTC; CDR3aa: CATSRTRQGPYEQYF
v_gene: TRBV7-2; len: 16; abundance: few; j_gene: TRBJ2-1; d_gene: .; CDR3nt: TGTGCCAGCAGCCTCTACCCCGCGAGAGCTTTCAATGAGCAGTTCTTC; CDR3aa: CASSLYPARAFNEQFF
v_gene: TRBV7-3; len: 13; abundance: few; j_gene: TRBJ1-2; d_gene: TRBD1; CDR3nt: TGTGCCAGCAGCGCGACAGGGGGAACTGGCTACACCTTC; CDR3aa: CASSATGGTGYTF
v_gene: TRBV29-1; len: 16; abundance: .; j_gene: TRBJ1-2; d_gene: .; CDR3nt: TGCAGCGTTGACCCGAACGATGGTTCGGGGATCTATGGCTACACCTTC; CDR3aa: CSVDPNDGSGIYGYTF
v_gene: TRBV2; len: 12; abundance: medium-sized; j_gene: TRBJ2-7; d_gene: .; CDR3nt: TGTGCCAGCAACGGAGAGGAGGGCGAGCAGTACTTC; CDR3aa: CASNGEEGEQYF
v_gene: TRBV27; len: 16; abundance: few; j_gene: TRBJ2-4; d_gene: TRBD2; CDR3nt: TGTGCCACCAAAGAAGGACTAGCGGGAGGAATTGGCATTCAGTACTTC; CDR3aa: CATKEGLAGGIGIQYF
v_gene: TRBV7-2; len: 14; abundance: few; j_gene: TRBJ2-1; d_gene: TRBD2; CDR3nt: TGTGCCAGCGCTCGATTAGCGGGTCCGGATGAGCAGTTCTTC; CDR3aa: CASARLAGPDEQFF
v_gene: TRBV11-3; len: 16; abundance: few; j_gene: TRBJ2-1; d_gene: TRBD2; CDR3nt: TGTGCCAGCAGCTTAGACGGGAGGCCATCCTACAATGAGCAGTTCTTC; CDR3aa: CASSLDGRPSYNEQFF
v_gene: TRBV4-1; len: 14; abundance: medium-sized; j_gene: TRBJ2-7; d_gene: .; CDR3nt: TGCGCCAGCAGCCAAGATCACAGGGTCTACGAGCAGTACTTC; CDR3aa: CASSQDHRVYEQYF
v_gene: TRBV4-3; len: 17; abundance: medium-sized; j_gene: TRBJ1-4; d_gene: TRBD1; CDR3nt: TGCGCCAGCAGTCCCCACCTAGTACAGGGGGCGCGTGAAAAACTGTTTTTT; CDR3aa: CASSPHLVQGAREKLFF
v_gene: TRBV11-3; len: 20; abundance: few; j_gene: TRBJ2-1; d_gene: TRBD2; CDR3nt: TGTGCCAGCAGTCACCCACGACTGCTAGCGGGACCCCGGGAGTACAATGAGCAGTTCTTC; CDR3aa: CASSHPRLLAGPREYNEQFF
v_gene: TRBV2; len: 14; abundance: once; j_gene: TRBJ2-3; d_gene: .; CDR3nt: TGTGCCAGCAGTGAATCGTTAGGGGCAGATACGCAGTATTTT; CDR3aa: CASSESLGADTQYF
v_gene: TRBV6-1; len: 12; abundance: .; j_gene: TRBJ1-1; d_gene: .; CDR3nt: TGTGCCAGCAGTACAGGGTTCACTGAAGCTTTCTTT; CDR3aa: CASSTGFTEAFF
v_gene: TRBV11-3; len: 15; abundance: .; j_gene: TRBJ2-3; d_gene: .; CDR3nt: TGTGCCAGCAGCCGGAGGGGAGGCAGCACAGATACGCAGTATTTT; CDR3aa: CASSRRGGSTDTQYF
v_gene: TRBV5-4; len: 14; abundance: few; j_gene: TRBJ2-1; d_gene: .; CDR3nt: TGTGCCAGCAGCTTGGAAGGGAGTCACAATGAGCAGTTCTTC; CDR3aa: CASSLEGSHNEQFF
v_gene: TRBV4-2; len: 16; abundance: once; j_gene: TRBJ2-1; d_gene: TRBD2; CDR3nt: TGTGCCAGCAGCCAAGTTACGGTAGCGGGAGTGGGTGAGCAGTTCTTC; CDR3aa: CASSQVTVAGVGEQFF
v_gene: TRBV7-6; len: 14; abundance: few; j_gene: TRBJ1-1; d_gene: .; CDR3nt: TGTGCCAGCAGCTTGGAGACGGGGAACACTGAAGCTTTCTTT; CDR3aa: CASSLETGNTEAFF
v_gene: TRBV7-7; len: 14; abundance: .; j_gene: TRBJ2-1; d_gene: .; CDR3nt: TGTGCCAGCAGCTTAGCGCGGACAGACAATGAGCAGTTCTTC; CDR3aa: CASSLARTDNEQFF
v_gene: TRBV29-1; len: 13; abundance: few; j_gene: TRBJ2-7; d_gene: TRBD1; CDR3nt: TGCAGCGTTGTGGGACAGGGTCTTGGGGAGCAGTACTTC; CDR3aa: CSVVGQGLGEQYF
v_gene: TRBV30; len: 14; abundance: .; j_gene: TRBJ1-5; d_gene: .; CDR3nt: TGTGCCTGGAGTGCCCCGGGAGGCAATCAGCCCCAGCATTTT; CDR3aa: CAWSAPGGNQPQHF
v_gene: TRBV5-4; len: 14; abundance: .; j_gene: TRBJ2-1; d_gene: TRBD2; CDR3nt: TGTGCCAGTCAAAGACTAGCGGGAGTTAATGAGCAGTTCTTC; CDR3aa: CASQRLAGVNEQFF